The text below deals with one TCR beta chain. This sample is drawn from a study of blood T cell repertoires in COVID-19. Germline CDR1 reads LGHDT; CDR2 reads YNNKEL (reference sequence). CDR3 length: 13 amino acids. The ends lost 4 bases at V and 4 bases at J; junction bases unmatched: 2. Authors' processing steps: Reference gene primer amplification gave estimated nucleated cell counts. Sequencing used immunoSEQ multiplex PCR; TCRdb keeps in-frame clones, though not all of them. V and J calls and clone size are those listed in that table; D and trimming were worked out from the DNA. The sample lists roughly 70,000 clones, 86% seen once, with around 3.9% in the top ten.

What was sequenced was peripheral blood. The TCR comes from a man aged 65-85 years with active COVID-19. The V and J genes are TRBV3-1 (or the pseudogene TRBV3-2) and TRBJ2-5; TRBD2 aligns across 8 bases. The DNA for the CDR3 is TGTGCCAGCAGCCGTCGGGGGGGAGAGACCCAGTACTTC. Residues: CASSRRGGETQYF.